The 27 T cell receptor beta chains listed next were all sequenced from one sample in a study of technical replicates of blood from a handful of donors. Here immunoSEQ multiplex PCR was the method, and the copy in TCRdb shows in-frame clones only, minus some. In the table there are tens of thousands of clones, 95% to 96% of which are singletons. Sequencing used T cells isolated from PBMCs. These TCRs come from a human donor in good health.

This clone was seen only once. V gene TRBV14 combines with J gene TRBJ2-7; D remains unclear. The V end was cut by 1 base, the J end by 3 bases, with 19 bases between. This CDR3 contains 17 residues. The germline V gene has CDR1 SGHDN and CDR2 FVKESK. The DNA of the CDR3 is TGTGCCAGCAGCCAAGTTCTGGAGATTCCCTTAGACTACGAGCAGTACTTC. It encodes CASSQVLEIPLDYEQYF.

The rearrangement joins TRBV6-5 to TRBJ2-1, with a tentative D call TRBD2 (5 bases). The CDR3 covers 15 residues. Germline CDR1 is MNHEY and CDR2 is SVGAGI. Trimming left V 0 bases short and J 0 bases short, with 6 bases between. The CDR3, as DNA: TGTGCCAGCAGTTACTCGAGGGACTCCTACAATGAGCAGTTCTTC. Translation: CASSYSRDSYNEQFF.

This chain joins TRBV6-5 and TRBJ2-5; D perhaps matches TRBD1 (7 bases). Trimming removed 6 bases at V and 4 bases at J, with 15 bases between. From germline, CDR1 is MNHEY and CDR2 SVGAGI. The CDR3 is 14 amino acids. The CDR3 sequence is CASSQSQGGETQYF. The CDR3 DNA is TGTGCCAGCAGCCAGAGTCAGGGGGGAGAGACCCAGTACTTC.

The V gene is TRBV4-1, the J gene TRBJ1-2; 10 nucleotides agree with TRBD1. J gave up 7 bases and V 2 bases, and 7 bases lay outside the gene matches. This CDR3 contains 15 residues. The germline V gene encodes CDR1 MGHRA and CDR2 YSYEKL. The DNA for the CDR3 is TGCGCCAGCAGCCAACTCGACAGGGGGCAAAGTGGCTACACCTTC. Protein: CASSQLDRGQSGYTF.

This clone has a single count. This chain joins TRBV11-2 and TRBJ1-5; 9 nucleotides agree with TRBD1. The CDR3 is 15 residues long. Germline CDR1 reads SGHAT; CDR2 reads FQNNGV. V was pared by 3 bases and J by 7 bases, with 7 bases of the junction left unmatched. The CDR3 bases are TGTGCCAGCAGCTTTGGGACAGGGCTTCGGCAGCCCCAGCATTTT. Translating it yields CASSFGTGLRQPQHF.

The gene calls are TRBV6-1 and TRBJ2-7; 11 bases map to TRBD2. The germline CDR1 and CDR2 sequences are MNHNS and SASEGT. The CDR3 loop spans 16 amino acids. V shed 3 bases, J shed 1 base, and the junction held 5 bases outside the gene matches. The CDR3 coding sequence is TGTGCCAGCAGTGACCCGGGACTAGCGGAGTCCTACGAGCAGTACTTC. Translated: CASSDPGLAESYEQYF.

The V gene is TRBV27, the J gene TRBJ2-2; 8 nucleotides match TRBD2. V shed 6 bases, J shed 3 bases, and the junction held 6 bases outside the gene matches. CDR1 and CDR2 (germline): MNHEY, SMNVEV (reference sequence). There are 15 residues in the CDR3. The CDR3 sequence is CASSGGLEDTGELFF. Here the CDR3 DNA reads TGTGCCAGCAGCGGGGGACTAGAGGACACCGGGGAGCTGTTTTTT.

The chain uses TRBV5-4 and TRBJ1-2; 9 positions match TRBD1. Germline CDR1 SGHNT, CDR2 YYREEE (reference sequence). V was pared by 4 bases and J by 8 bases, with 9 bases of the junction left unmatched. The CDR3 extends over 14 amino acids. The CDR3 coding sequence is TGTGCCAGCAGCCCGGGACAGGGCGGGAAAGGCTACACCTTC. This codes for CASSPGQGGKGYTF.

The CDR3 sequence: CASRYSNQPQHF. For the CDR3, the DNA is TGTGCCAGTAGGTATAGCAATCAGCCCCAGCATTTT. The genes are TRBV19 and TRBJ1-5, with D uncertain. The CDR3 extends over 12 amino acids. The germline V gene has CDR1 LNHDA and CDR2 SQIVND (reference sequence). Trimming shortened V by 6 bases and J by 0 bases, and 3 bases separated the two germline ends.

This chain links TRBV21-1 with TRBJ2-4; the table's D call TRBD2 went unverified against the DNA. TRBV21-1 is a recognized pseudogene. The CDR3 loop spans 13 amino acids. The CDR3 DNA sequence: TGTGCCAGCGGGAGGCGAGCCAAAAACATTCAGTACTTC. Translated, it gives CASGRRAKNIQYF.

J is TRBJ2-1 and V is TRBV6-6; 10 bases align to TRBD2. The CDR3 extends over 15 amino acids. Trimming took 3 bases from V and 6 from J; bases not matched to a gene: 5. Germline CDR1 is MNHNY and CDR2 is SVGAGI (reference sequence). In DNA, the CDR3 is TGTGCCAGCAGTTATGGGCTAGCGGGAGTCAATGAGCAGTTCTTC. This translates into CASSYGLAGVNEQFF.

This clone was observed a single time. The rearrangement uses TRBV28 and TRBJ1-1, with 7 nucleotides matching TRBD1. Trimming at V came to 6 bases and at J to 3 bases, leaving 7 bases not matched to a gene. CDR1 MDHEN and CDR2 SYDVKM come from the germline V gene. The CDR3 has 14 residues. The CDR3 loop is CASRLSGGYTEAFF. CDR3 bases: TGTGCCAGCAGACTCTCAGGGGGGTACACTGAAGCTTTCTTT.

This clone was seen just once. The V gene is TRBV5-1, the J gene TRBJ1-5; the D gene is possibly TRBD1 (5 bases). The CDR3 is made up of 15 amino acids. Trimming took off 5 bases at V and 0 bases at J, with 12 bases between the two ends. Germline V gene lookup returns CDR1 SGHRS and CDR2 YFSETQ. CDR3 in DNA: TGCGCCAGCAGATACGACAGCTCTAGCAATCAGCCCCAGCATTTT. This encodes CASRYDSSSNQPQHF.

This rearrangement joins TRBV5-6 to TRBJ1-2, with TRBD1 as a possible D gene (5 bases). Germline lookup yields CDR1 SGHDT and CDR2 YYEEEE. V lost 4 bases to trimming and J lost 4 bases, with 17 bases between them. The CDR3 sequence is 15 residues long. CDR3 in DNA: TGTGCCAGCAGCCTCTGGGGGGACTCCCGCTATGGCTACACCTTC. Residues: CASSLWGDSRYGYTF.

The chain carries TRBV30 and TRBJ1-4; D not resolved. Germline V gene data show CDR1 as GTSNPN and CDR2 as SVGIG (reference sequence). V dropped 0 bases and J dropped 8 bases, with 7 bases sitting between them. The CDR3 covers 12 residues. The CDR3 reads CAWSVLQEKLFF. The DNA for the CDR3 is TGTGCCTGGAGTGTGCTACAGGAAAAACTGTTTTTT.

This chain links TRBV7-9 with TRBJ1-4; D not resolved. The CDR3 runs 12 residues. CDR1 and CDR2 (germline): SEHNR, FQNEAQ (reference sequence). V lost 11 bases and J 3 bases, leaving 10 bases between the germline ends. The CDR3 loop reads CAPLQSNEKLFF. CDR3 bases: TGTGCCCCCCTACAGTCTAATGAAAAACTGTTTTTT. The complete variable domain, with remaining parts taken from reference TRBV7-9 and TRBJ1-4, reads DTGVSQNPRHKITKRGQNVTFRCDPISEHNRLYWYRQTLGQGPEFLTYFQNEAQLEKSRLLSDRFSAERPKGSFSTLEIQRTEQGDSAMYLCAPLQSNEKLFFGSGTQLSVL.

The V gene is TRBV4-3, the J gene TRBJ1-1; TRBD1 might be the D (5 bases). V gave up 0 bases and J gave up 6 bases, with 17 bases separating them. The CDR3 runs to 16 residues. CDR1 and CDR2 from the germline V gene are LGHNA and YSLEER. CDR3 sequence: CASSQDLGLGVAEAFF. DNA of the CDR3: TGCGCCAGCAGCCAAGATCTTGGCCTAGGGGTAGCTGAAGCTTTCTTT.

This chain joins TRBV5-1 and TRBJ2-7; 7 nucleotides match TRBD2. The trim removed 2 bases at V and 2 bases at J, leaving 7 bases unmatched. The germline V gene encodes CDR1 SGHRS and CDR2 YFSETQ. CDR3 length: 15 residues. The CDR3 sequence is CASSLGSGGPYEQYF. The CDR3 nucleotides are TGCGCCAGCAGCTTAGGCTCGGGAGGTCCCTACGAGCAGTACTTC.

The V call is TRBV19, the J call TRBJ1-1, with D perhaps matching TRBD1 (5 bases). CDR3 size: 13 residues. The germline V and J ends were trimmed by 7 bases and 4 bases, with 13 bases remaining between them. Germline lookup yields CDR1 LNHDA and CDR2 SQIVND (reference sequence). DNA of the CDR3: TGTGCCAGTAAAGTCTCAAGGGGCACTGAAGCTTTCTTT. Protein sequence: CASKVSRGTEAFF. Together with reference TRBV19 and TRBJ1-1, the CDR3 gives the full variable domain: DGGITQSPKYLFRKEGQNVTLSCEQNLNHDAMYWYRQDPGQGLRLIYYSQIVNDFQKGDIAEGYSVSREKKESFPLTVTSAQKNPTAFYLCASKVSRGTEAFFGQGTRLTVV.

The chain joins TRBV27 to TRBJ2-7, with TRBD2 identical over 14 bases. The trim removed 6 bases at V and 2 bases at J, leaving 3 bases unmatched. The CDR3 sequence is 15 residues long. The germline V gene has CDR1 MNHEY and CDR2 SMNVEV (reference sequence). CDR3 in amino acids: CASRQTSGRAYEQYF. CDR3 sequence (DNA): TGTGCCAGCAGACAGACTAGCGGGAGGGCCTACGAGCAGTACTTC.

The chain has TRBV28 and TRBJ1-5; 8 bases are shared with TRBD1. Trimming cost V 1 base and J 6 bases; bases outside gene matches: 5. Germline V gene lookup returns CDR1 MDHEN and CDR2 SYDVKM. This CDR3 spans 15 amino acids. The CDR3 is CASSLYRGGSQPQHF. CDR3 DNA sequence: TGTGCCAGCAGTTTATACAGGGGGGGTAGTCAGCCCCAGCATTTT.

The V call is TRBV4-2, the J call TRBJ2-1; 8 bases are a match to TRBD2. Germline CDR1 and CDR2: LGHNA and YNFKEQ. Trimming took 0 bases from V and 8 from J; bases not matched to a gene: 12. The CDR3 runs to 17 residues. The CDR3 sequence: CASSQEDAAGENDEQFF. CDR3 sequence (DNA): TGTGCCAGCAGCCAAGAGGATGCAGCGGGAGAGAATGATGAGCAGTTCTTC.

The V call is TRBV5-8, the J call TRBJ2-2; TRBD2 matches at 9 bases. Per the germline V gene, CDR1 is SGHTS and CDR2 is YDEGEE. With 2 bases clipped from V and 3 bases from J, the junction kept 2 bases outside the gene matches. CDR3 length: 15 amino acids. The CDR3 DNA is TGTGCCAGCAGCTTATTAGCGGGAGACACCGGGGAGCTGTTTTTT. As protein: CASSLLAGDTGELFF.

The chain links TRBV4-3 to TRBJ1-1; D is uncertain. The CDR3 is 15 amino acids. V shed 4 bases and J shed 4 bases, with 16 bases lying between them. The germline CDR1 and CDR2 sequences are LGHNA and YSLEER. CDR3 nucleotides: TGCGCCAGCAGCCGTCGAACGCGTTCATCCACTGAAGCTTTCTTT. Amino acid sequence: CASSRRTRSSTEAFF.

The chain couples TRBV5-6 to TRBJ2-7, with 13 bases aligning to TRBD2. V was pared by 4 bases and J by 5 bases, with 18 bases of the junction left unmatched. This CDR3 has 19 residues. CDR1 is SGHDT, CDR2 YYEEEE, per germline. CDR3 sequence reads: CASSQGLAGINGEFDEQYF. The CDR3 DNA reads TGTGCCAGCAGCCAGGGACTAGCGGGAATCAACGGGGAATTCGACGAGCAGTACTTC.

The chain couples TRBV19 to TRBJ2-2; 8 bases are a match to TRBD1. CDR1 LNHDA and CDR2 SQIVND come from the germline V gene (reference sequence). This CDR3 region has 14 residues. V gave up 1 base and J gave up 5 bases; unmatched junction bases: 0. CDR3 amino acids: CASSIGTGTGELFF. As DNA, the CDR3 is TGTGCCAGTAGTATAGGGACAGGGACCGGGGAGCTGTTTTTT.

This chain joins TRBV6-1 and TRBJ1-2; TRBD1 might be the D (5 bases). With 7 bases removed from V and 2 bases from J, the gap between germline ends came to 11 bases. The CDR3 consists of 13 residues. Germline V gene data show CDR1 as MNHNS and CDR2 as SASEGT. CDR3 in DNA: TGTGCCAGCAACCTGCAGGGAAACTATGGCTACACCTTC. It codes for CASNLQGNYGYTF.